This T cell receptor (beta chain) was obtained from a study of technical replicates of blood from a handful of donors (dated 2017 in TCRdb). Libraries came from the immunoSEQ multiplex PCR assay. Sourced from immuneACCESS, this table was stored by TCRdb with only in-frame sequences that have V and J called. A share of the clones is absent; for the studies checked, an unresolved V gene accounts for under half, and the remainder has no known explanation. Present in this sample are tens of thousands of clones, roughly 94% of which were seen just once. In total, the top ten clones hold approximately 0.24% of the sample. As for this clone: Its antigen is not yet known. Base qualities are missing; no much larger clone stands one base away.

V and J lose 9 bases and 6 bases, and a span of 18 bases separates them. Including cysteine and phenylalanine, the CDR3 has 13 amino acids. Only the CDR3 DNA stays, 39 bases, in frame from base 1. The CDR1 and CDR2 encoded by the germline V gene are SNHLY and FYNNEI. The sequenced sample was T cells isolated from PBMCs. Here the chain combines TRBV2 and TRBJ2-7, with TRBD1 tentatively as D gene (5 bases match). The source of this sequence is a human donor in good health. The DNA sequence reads TGTGCCAGAACCAAGTCCTCCACAGGCGAGCAGTACTTC. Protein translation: CARTKSSTGEQYF.